The clone carrying this T cell receptor (beta chain) has a single count. Its antigen is not known. Germline CDR1 is SGHRS and CDR2 is YFSETQ. The CDR3 is made up of 16 amino acids. The data derive from a study of blood T cells in healthy people across ages. Study conclusions and caveats: Possibly, changes in expanded clonotypes were confounded because donor CMV status was unknown.

Alongside a J-beta primer mix, a sample-barcoded 5' primer served in a second PCR lasting roughly 7 to 11 cycles. Each cDNA molecule received a tag from a template-switch adaptor that had 12 random nucleotides. TCRdb ran MiXCR on the 5' RACE reads and lists one entry per CDR3 protein. The table records 550,000 to 600,000 distinct CDR3 sequences, 27% of them present only once. Each donor was a healthy Caucasian individual from Russia, aged about 6 to 100. There were at least 5 micrograms of total RNA extracted from every sample. Source material: blood. The sequence came from an older woman in good health. The rearrangement links TRBV5-1 to TRBJ2-5; D gene uncertain. The last part of the DNA fits TRBJ2-7 better; the J call may be wrong. The CDR3 loop is CASSFHEAVGNYEQYF. In DNA, the CDR3 is TGCGCCAGCAGCTTCCACGAGGCGGTCGGCAACTACGAGCAGTACTTC.